These T cell receptor beta chains were read from a single sample in a study of OX40 agonist ivuxolimab in advanced cancers. Sequencing used immunoSEQ multiplex PCR; TCRdb keeps in-frame clones, though not all of them. The sample carries just under 65,000 clones, around 86% recorded once. Sequences were derived from CD4+ or CD8+ T cells sorted from blood, sampled in a trial of the OX40 agonist ivuxolimab. The origin of the receptors is an adult with an advanced solid tumor such as melanoma, head and neck, liver or kidney cancer. Each CDR3 is given with its conserved first and last residue. The D gene is left open where the match is weak. Expanded clones get a size class; other rows say once, few or many, or leave the size out.

size	V	J	D	DNA	CDR3
NA	TRBV10-3	TRBJ2-1	NA	TGTGCCATCAAAAAGGACTACGGGTCCTACAATGAGCAGTTCTTC	CAIKKDYGSYNEQFF
NA	TRBV18	TRBJ2-2	NA	TGTGCCAGCTCACCGGGTGGTGGATCGAACACCGGGGAGCTGTTTTTT	CASSPGGGSNTGELFF
NA	TRBV27	TRBJ2-7	TRBD2	TGTGCCAGAGGACCGAGATCACTTTTTGAGCGGGGAAGCTCCTACGAGCAGTACTTC	CARGPRSLFERGSSYEQYF
NA	TRBV5-6	TRBJ1-2	NA	TGTGCCAGCAGCTTCCCAGCTAACTATGGCTACACCTTC	CASSFPANYGYTF
NA	TRBV10-1	TRBJ1-4	TRBD1	TGCGCCAGCAGTGACCAGGGGACAGGGAATGAAAAACTGTTTTTT	CASSDQGTGNEKLFF
NA	TRBV5-4	TRBJ2-1	NA	TGTGCCAGCAGCTTGGAGGGCGCCGGGAAGGGAGAACAGTTCTTC	CASSLEGAGKGEQFF
few	TRBV5-1	TRBJ2-3	TRBD2	TGCGCCAGCAGCCCGATAACTAGCGGGGGCACAGATACGCAGTATTTT	CASSPITSGGTDTQYF
NA	TRBV4-1	TRBJ2-7	TRBD1	TGCGCCAGCAGCCAAGGAGGAAGGACAGGGTCTTACGAGCAGTACTTC	CASSQGGRTGSYEQYF
few	TRBV10-3	TRBJ2-1	TRBD2	TGTGCCATCAGTGACGCGGGACTAGCCAATGAGCAGTTCTTC	CAISDAGLANEQFF
NA	TRBV11-2	TRBJ2-1	NA	TGTGCCAGCAGCTTAGCGACAGCGACCTACAATGAGCAGTTCTTC	CASSLATATYNEQFF
NA	TRBV28	TRBJ1-2	NA	TGTGCCAGCAGTTTAATCCAGGCCATCGGCTACACCTTC	CASSLIQAIGYTF
few	TRBV6-5	TRBJ1-3	NA	TGTGCCAGCAGTTACTCGGGGCCCCTTGTATCAAACACCATATATTTT	CASSYSGPLVSNTIYF
NA	TRBV27	TRBJ1-3	TRBD1	TGTGCCAGCAGTCCGGGGACAGGGGATCGGGCCATATATTTT	CASSPGTGDRAIYF
NA	TRBV30	TRBJ2-1	NA	TGTGCCTGGAGTCGCTGGGTTGTAGACAATGAGCAGTTCTTC	CAWSRWVVDNEQFF
NA	TRBV7-2	TRBJ1-4	NA	TGTGCCAGCAGCCCTCAGACAAGGGAAAATGAAAAACTGTTTTTT	CASSPQTRENEKLFF
once	TRBV9	TRBJ1-6	NA	TGTGCCAGCAGCCCCCACAGGGTGCTAGATTCACCCCTCCACTTT	CASSPHRVLDSPLHF
once	TRBV18	TRBJ2-1	TRBD2	TGTGCCAGCTCACCCGAGACTAGCGGGAAAAATGAGCAGTTCTTC	CASSPETSGKNEQFF
NA	TRBV28	TRBJ1-5	TRBD1	TGTGCCAGCAGACCACAGGGGGCTGTGAGTCAGCCCCAGCATTTT	CASRPQGAVSQPQHF
NA	TRBV11-2	TRBJ2-1	NA	TGTGCCAGCAGCTTAGATCGTGGGGGCAGTGAGCAGTTCTTC	CASSLDRGGSEQFF
few	TRBV5-1	TRBJ1-3	NA	TGCGCCAGCTATTACTACACCTCTGGAAACACCATATATTTT	CASYYYTSGNTIYF
NA	TRBV15	TRBJ2-2	NA	TGTGCCACCAGCAGATATACCGGGAGCGTCACCGGGGAGCTGTTTTTT	CATSRYTGSVTGELFF
NA	TRBV7-2	TRBJ2-1	TRBD2	TGTGCCAGCAGCCCTACTAGCGAACTTTACAATGAGCAGTTCTTC	CASSPTSELYNEQFF
NA	TRBV28	TRBJ1-4	TRBD1	TGTGCCAGCAGGACAGGGGGTGAAAAACTGTTTTTT	CASRTGGEKLFF
NA	TRBV6-5	TRBJ1-5	NA	TGTGCCAGCAGTTACGCTGTGGGAGAGCCCCAGCATTTT	CASSYAVGEPQHF
once	TRBV7-2	TRBJ1-2	NA	TGTGCCAGCAGCTTAATTCCATTACCCTATGGCTACACCTTC	CASSLIPLPYGYTF
NA	TRBV15	TRBJ2-1	NA	TGTGCCACCAGCAGAGGTAGCTCTCTTACCTACAATGAGCAGTTCTTC	CATSRGSSLTYNEQFF
NA	TRBV6-5	TRBJ2-7	NA	TGTGCCAGCAGTGACGCGGCGACGAAACAGTACTTC	CASSDAATKQYF
NA	TRBV9	TRBJ2-7	TRBD2	TGTGCCAGCAGCGCCGGATCCTCGGGAGGTAGCGGCGAGCAGTACTTC	CASSAGSSGGSGEQYF
NA	TRBV5-5	TRBJ2-5	TRBD2	TGTGCCAGCAGCTTGGGAGGTAGCGGGGGTCAAGAGACCCAGTACTTC	CASSLGGSGGQETQYF
NA	TRBV5-1	TRBJ2-1	TRBD1	TGCGCCAGCAGCTTGGGACAGGGGGCGGGCAATGAGCAGTTCTTC	CASSLGQGAGNEQFF
NA	TRBV19	TRBJ2-3	TRBD2	TGTGCCTCAAAGGGGCTAGCGGAAAACACAGATACGCAGTATTTT	CASKGLAENTDTQYF
NA	TRBV19	TRBJ2-7	TRBD1	TGTGCCAGTAGTACGGGACAGGGAACAGACGAGCAGTACTTC	CASSTGQGTDEQYF
once	TRBV6-6	TRBJ2-7	TRBD2	TGTGCCAGCAGTTACTCGGATGGACTAGCGGGAGCCGAGCAGTACTTC	CASSYSDGLAGAEQYF
once	TRBV5-6	TRBJ2-7	TRBD1	TGTGCCAGCAGCCGGCTAGACAGGGGCGAGCAGTACTTC	CASSRLDRGEQYF
NA	TRBV10-3	TRBJ2-7	NA	TGTGCCATCAGTGGGAGTTCGAGCTCCTACGAGCAGTACTTC	CAISGSSSSYEQYF
NA	TRBV6-5	TRBJ2-1	NA	TGTGCCAGCAGTCAAGGGCATGAGCAGTTCTTC	CASSQGHEQFF
NA	TRBV11-1	TRBJ1-1	TRBD1	TGTGCCAGCAGCTTATTGGGACAGGGGGGCACTGAAGCTTTCTTT	CASSLLGQGGTEAFF
NA	TRBV7-2	TRBJ2-2	TRBD2	TGTGCCAGCACGCTAGCGGGCCGGACGAACACCGGGGAGCTGTTTTTT	CASTLAGRTNTGELFF
NA	TRBV4-1	TRBJ1-1	NA	TGCGTCAGCAGCCGTGCACCCTCAGAGGGGACAACCACTGAAGCTTTCTTT	CVSSRAPSEGTTTEAFF
NA	TRBV6-1	TRBJ1-6	TRBD1	TGTGCCAGCAGTTGGGACAGGGGTAATTCACCCCTCCACTTT	CASSWDRGNSPLHF
NA	TRBV7-9	TRBJ2-5	NA	TGTGCCAGCAGCTTAGGTTTGGGGGACCGCCAAGAGACCCAGTACTTC	CASSLGLGDRQETQYF
NA	TRBV19	TRBJ2-7	TRBD2	TGTGCCAGTAGTGTTACCGGGACTAGCGGGAGTCTCTACGAGCAGTACTTC	CASSVTGTSGSLYEQYF
NA	TRBV19	TRBJ1-5	NA	TGTGCCAGTAACACGGGACGTCGTGAAGGCCAGCCCCAGCATTTT	CASNTGRREGQPQHF
NA	TRBV6-5	TRBJ2-4	TRBD1	TGTGCCAGCAGTCCCCCGGGACAGGGCAACATTCAGTACTTC	CASSPPGQGNIQYF
NA	TRBV7-3	TRBJ2-5	NA	TGTGCCAGCAGCCCGGTTTCCCAAGAGACCCAGTACTTC	CASSPVSQETQYF
NA	TRBV5-1	TRBJ1-2	TRBD1	TGCGCCAGCAGCAAAACGGGACAGGGGGCAGGTGGCTACACCTTC	CASSKTGQGAGGYTF
NA	TRBV27	TRBJ2-7	NA	TGTGCCAGCAGCGACTACTACGAGCAGTACTTC	CASSDYYEQYF